The table lists the clone carrying this T cell receptor beta chain with a count of one. Its antigen is undetermined. This sample was taken from a study of chemoradiotherapy in HPV16-positive cancers. Study outcomes and limitations: Candidate HPV-specific clones and E7-related TCR motifs grew in tumor during treatment.

This CDR3 is built from 14 residues. Germline V CDR1 and CDR2: KGHSH, LQKENI. Trimming took off 2 bases at V and 2 bases at J, with 9 bases between the two ends. This table comes from immunoSEQ multiplex PCR, and its TCRdb copy is limited to in-frame clones, with some not included. The sample records about 5,200 clones, about nine tenths being singletons. V and J are TRBV18 and TRBJ1-2; the D gene is possibly TRBD1 (5 bases). The TCR comes from a human donor with HPV-associated anogenital cancer. This sample comprised blood, obtained from a patient who underwent chemoradiotherapy. In DNA form, the CDR3 reads TGTGCCAGCTCACCAGGGACCCTGAACTATGGCTACACCTTC. This codes for CASSPGTLNYGYTF.